This is a list of T cell receptor beta chains from one sample in a study of response to subunit inactivated influenza vaccine. One entry per CDR3 protein, called by TCRdb with MiXCR from the RT-PCR reads. This sample yields 530,000 or so distinct CDR3 sequences, of which 12% are seen a single time; roughly 10% belongs to the top ten. Here the sequenced sample was PBMCs from blood, taken on the day of vaccination. All receptors derive from a man in his fifties or sixties who received an inactivated influenza vaccine. Both conserved end residues are part of each CDR3. A D gene is named only where the DNA matches it firmly. The size of a clone is reported for some rows only, either as once, few or many, or as a class for expanded clones.

d_call,j_call,v_call,clone_size,cdr3_aa,cdr3_nt
-,TRBJ2-3,TRBV5-1,many,CASSLEGDRTDTQYF,TGCGCCAGCAGCTTGGAGGGGGACCGCACAGATACGCAGTATTTT
-,TRBJ1-4,TRBV5-1,many,CASSLAMGEKLFF,TGCGCCAGCAGCTTGGCCATGGGTGAAAAACTGTTTTTT
TRBD1,TRBJ2-4,TRBV5-1,many,CASSISPGTGVENIQYF,TGCGCCAGCAGCATATCCCCCGGGACAGGGGTTGAAAACATTCAGTACTTC
TRBD2,TRBJ2-3,TRBV29-1,-,CSVDIGGGGTDTQYF,TGCAGCGTTGACATTGGCGGGGGGGGCACAGATACGCAGTATTTT
-,TRBJ2-2,TRBV5-5,-,CASTSSERTGELFF,TGTGCCAGCACCTCCTCAGAGCGAACCGGGGAGCTGTTTTTT
-,TRBJ2-3,TRBV29-1,-,CSVENGGSSTDTQYF,TGCAGCGTTGAGAACGGAGGATCTAGCACAGATACGCAGTATTTT
TRBD2,TRBJ2-1,TRBV12-3/TRBV12-4,-,CASSLDLQSGTEQFF,TGTGCCAGCAGTCTAGACCTCCAAAGCGGGACTGAGCAGTTCTTC
-,TRBJ1-5,TRBV4-3,-,CASSQETGNNQPQHF,TGCGCCAGCAGCCAAGAGACGGGGAACAATCAGCCCCAGCATTTT
-,TRBJ1-1,TRBV6-6,-,CASEGTEAFF,TGTGCCAGCGAAGGGACTGAAGCTTTCTTT
TRBD2,TRBJ2-1,TRBV18,few,CASSPGAPSGNNEQFF,TGTGCCAGCTCACCAGGGGCCCCTAGCGGGAACAATGAGCAGTTCTTC
-,TRBJ1-1,TRBV7-2,few,CASSLQGLSNTEAFF,TGTGCCAGCAGCTTACAGGGGCTATCGAACACTGAAGCTTTCTTT
-,TRBJ2-7,TRBV30,few,CAWSAGFLYEQYF,TGTGCCTGGAGTGCCGGGTTCCTCTACGAGCAGTACTTC
TRBD2,TRBJ2-7,TRBV7-8,-,CASRPFLAGGLYEQYF,TGTGCCAGCAGACCTTTCCTAGCGGGGGGGCTCTACGAGCAGTACTTC
-,TRBJ2-3,TRBV20-1,few,CSARVGGTGTDTQYF,TGCAGTGCTAGAGTTGGGGGGACCGGCACAGATACGCAGTATTTT
-,TRBJ2-6,TRBV28,few,CASPPPWANVLTF,TGTGCCAGCCCCCCCCCATGGGCCAACGTCCTGACTTTC
-,TRBJ2-7,TRBV10-3,-,CAISEGRPYEQYF,TGTGCCATCAGTGAAGGGCGACCCTACGAGCAGTACTTC
-,TRBJ2-2,TRBV3-1,-,CASSRRDGGTGELFF,TGTGCCAGCAGCCGCCGGGACGGAGGAACCGGGGAGCTGTTTTTT
TRBD1,TRBJ2-7,TRBV6-1,few,CASTSSHRDRSYEQYF,TGTGCCAGCACCTCATCACACCGGGACAGGTCCTACGAGCAGTACTTC
-,TRBJ1-1,TRBV7-2,-,CASSSGSMNTEAFF,TGTGCCAGCAGCTCCGGGAGTATGAACACTGAAGCTTTCTTT
TRBD1,TRBJ1-1,TRBV12-3/TRBV12-4,few,CASSPQGAWTEAFF,TGTGCCAGCAGCCCCCAGGGGGCGTGGACTGAAGCTTTCTTT
TRBD1,TRBJ1-4,TRBV7-9,few,CASSPGTGGREKLFF,TGTGCCAGCAGCCCCGGGACAGGAGGGCGAGAAAAACTGTTTTTT
-,TRBJ2-1,TRBV28,-,CASMPSGGRSYNEQFF,TGTGCCAGCATGCCCTCAGGAGGGCGCTCCTACAATGAGCAGTTCTTC
-,TRBJ2-7,TRBV18,-,CASSLQWVLPYEQYF,TGTGCCAGCTCACTACAATGGGTTCTTCCCTACGAGCAGTACTTC
-,TRBJ2-3,TRBV6-2/TRBV6-3,few,CASSPPLGGDTQYF,TGTGCCAGCAGTCCCCCCCTAGGTGGAGATACGCAGTATTTT
-,TRBJ2-1,TRBV7-2,-,CASSLFMEQFF,TGTGCCAGCAGCTTATTTATGGAGCAGTTCTTC
TRBD1,TRBJ1-2,TRBV5-1,few,CASSPTTGQPVGYTF,TGCGCCAGCAGCCCGACCACGGGACAGCCAGTTGGCTACACCTTC